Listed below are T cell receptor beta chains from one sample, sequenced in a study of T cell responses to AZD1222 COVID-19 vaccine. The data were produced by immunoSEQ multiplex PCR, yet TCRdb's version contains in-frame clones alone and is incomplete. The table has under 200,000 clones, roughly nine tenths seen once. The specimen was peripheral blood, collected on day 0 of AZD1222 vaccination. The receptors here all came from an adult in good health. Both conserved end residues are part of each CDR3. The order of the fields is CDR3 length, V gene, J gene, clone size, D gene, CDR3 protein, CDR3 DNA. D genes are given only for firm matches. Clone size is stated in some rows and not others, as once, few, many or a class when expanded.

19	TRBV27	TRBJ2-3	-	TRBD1	CASSLSIAADRASTDTQYF	TGTGCCAGCAGTTTATCGATCGCGGCCGACAGGGCTAGCACAGATACGCAGTATTTT
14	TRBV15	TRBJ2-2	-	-	CATSRDSLTGELFF	TGTGCCACCAGCAGAGATAGTCTGACCGGGGAGCTGTTTTTT
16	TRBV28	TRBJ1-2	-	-	CASSLFVAGQGGGYTF	TGTGCCAGCAGTTTATTCGTAGCCGGGCAGGGCGGTGGCTACACCTTC
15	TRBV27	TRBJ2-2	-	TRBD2	CASSLAGAVFRELFF	TGTGCCAGCAGTTTAGCGGGAGCCGTATTCCGGGAGCTGTTTTTT
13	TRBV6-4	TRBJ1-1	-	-	CASRVRDDTEAFF	TGTGCCAGCAGGGTCAGGGACGACACTGAAGCTTTCTTT
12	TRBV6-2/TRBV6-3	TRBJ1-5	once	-	CASRPVSPPQHF	TGTGCCAGCAGACCTGTCTCACCGCCCCAGCATTTT
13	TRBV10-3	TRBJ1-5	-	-	CAISAGQDQPQHF	TGTGCCATCAGTGCGGGCCAAGATCAGCCCCAGCATTTT
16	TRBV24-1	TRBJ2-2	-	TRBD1	CATSDRDRGDTGELFF	TGTGCCACCAGTGATCGGGACAGGGGCGACACCGGGGAGCTGTTTTTT
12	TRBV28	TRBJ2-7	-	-	CASRAPSYEQYF	TGTGCCAGCAGGGCCCCGTCCTACGAGCAGTACTTC
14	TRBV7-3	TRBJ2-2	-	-	CATQGEVGTGELFF	TGTGCCACCCAGGGGGAGGTGGGCACCGGGGAGCTGTTTTTT
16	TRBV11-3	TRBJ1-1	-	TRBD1	CASSLGTGGVRTEAFF	TGTGCCAGCAGCTTAGGGACAGGGGGCGTCCGCACTGAAGCTTTCTTT
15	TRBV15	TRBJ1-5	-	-	CATSRVRTSNQPQHF	TGTGCCACCAGCAGAGTTAGAACATCAAATCAGCCCCAGCATTTT
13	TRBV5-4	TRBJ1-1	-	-	CASSLSGKGEAFF	TGTGCCAGCAGCTTGAGTGGGAAAGGTGAAGCTTTCTTT
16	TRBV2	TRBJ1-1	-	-	CASRHGLRDQNTEAFF	TGTGCCAGCCGACACGGACTACGGGACCAGAACACTGAAGCTTTCTTT
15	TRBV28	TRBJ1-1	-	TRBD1	CASSTPGQINTEAFF	TGTGCCAGCAGCACCCCGGGACAGATAAACACTGAAGCTTTCTTT
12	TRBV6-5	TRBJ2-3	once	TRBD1	CATWTGPDTQYF	TGTGCCACTTGGACAGGGCCAGATACGCAGTATTTT
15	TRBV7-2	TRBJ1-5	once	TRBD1	CASSAGTVSNQPQHF	TGTGCCAGCAGCGCCGGGACAGTCAGCAATCAGCCCCAGCATTTT
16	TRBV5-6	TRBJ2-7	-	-	CASSLQGRLSSYEQYF	TGTGCCAGCAGCTTACAGGGTCGATTATCCTCCTACGAGCAGTACTTC
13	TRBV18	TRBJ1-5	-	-	CASSPRRDQPQHF	TGTGCCAGCTCACCGAGAAGGGATCAGCCCCAGCATTTT
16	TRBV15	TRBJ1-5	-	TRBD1	CATSQTRTGWSQPQHF	TGTGCCACCAGCCAGACCCGGACAGGGTGGAGTCAGCCCCAGCATTTT
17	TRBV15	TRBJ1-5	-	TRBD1	CATSRESDRGGNQPQHF	TGTGCCACCAGCAGGGAATCGGACAGGGGAGGCAATCAGCCCCAGCATTTT
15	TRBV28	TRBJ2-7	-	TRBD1	CASREPGQASYEQYF	TGTGCCAGCAGGGAGCCGGGACAGGCCTCCTACGAGCAGTACTTC
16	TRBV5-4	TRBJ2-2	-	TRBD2	CASSPLAGGLTGELFF	TGTGCCAGCAGTCCACTAGCGGGGGGGCTCACCGGGGAGCTGTTTTTT
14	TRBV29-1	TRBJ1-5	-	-	CSVTDGDSNQPQHF	TGCAGCGTCACCGACGGGGATAGCAATCAGCCCCAGCATTTT
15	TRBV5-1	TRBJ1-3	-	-	CASSLSAGVGNTIYF	TGCGCCAGCAGCTTGTCAGCGGGGGTTGGAAACACCATATATTTT
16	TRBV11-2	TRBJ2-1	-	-	CASSVLRGPSYNEQFF	TGTGCCAGCAGCGTACTACGGGGTCCTTCCTACAATGAGCAGTTCTTC
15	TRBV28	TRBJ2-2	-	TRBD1	CASSSPGQGTGELFF	TGTGCCAGCAGTTCCCCGGGACAGGGTACCGGGGAGCTGTTTTTT
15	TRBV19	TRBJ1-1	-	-	CASSIGGGAGTEAFF	TGTGCCAGTAGTATAGGAGGGGGGGCCGGCACTGAAGCTTTCTTT
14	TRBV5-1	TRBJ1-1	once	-	CASSLTGKNTEAFF	TGCGCCAGCAGCTTGACAGGAAAGAACACTGAAGCTTTCTTT
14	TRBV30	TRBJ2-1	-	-	CALTGTHSWDEQFF	TGTGCACTAACCGGGACTCACTCGTGGGATGAGCAGTTCTTC
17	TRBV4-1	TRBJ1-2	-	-	CASSPYFGPGAIYGYTF	TGCGCCAGCAGCCCTTATTTCGGCCCAGGGGCTATCTATGGCTACACCTTC
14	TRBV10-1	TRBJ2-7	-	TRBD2	CASSLAGGPSEQYF	TGCGCCAGCAGTCTAGCGGGAGGGCCCTCGGAGCAGTACTTC
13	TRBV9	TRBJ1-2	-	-	CASSVEDGRGYTF	TGTGCCAGCAGCGTAGAAGACGGTCGGGGCTACACCTTC
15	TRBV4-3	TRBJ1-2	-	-	CASSQDSGQDYGYTF	TGCGCCAGCAGCCAAGATTCAGGCCAGGACTATGGCTACACCTTC
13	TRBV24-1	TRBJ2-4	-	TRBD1	CATSEGTGNIQYF	TGTGCCACCAGTGAAGGGACAGGGAACATTCAGTACTTC
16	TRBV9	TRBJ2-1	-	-	CASSVGGALASDEQFF	TGTGCCAGCAGCGTAGGAGGGGCTCTTGCAAGCGATGAGCAGTTCTTC
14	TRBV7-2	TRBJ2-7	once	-	CASSFRAVAYEQYF	TGTGCCAGCAGCTTTCGGGCGGTAGCTTACGAGCAGTACTTC
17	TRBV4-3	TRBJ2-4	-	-	CASSQEGRGVAGGTWSF	-
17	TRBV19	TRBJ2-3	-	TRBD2	CASSLLAGTLSSDTQYF	TGTGCCAGTAGTCTCTTAGCGGGAACCCTATCGTCCGATACGCAGTATTTT
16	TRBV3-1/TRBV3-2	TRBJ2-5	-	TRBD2	CASSRGLAGDEETQYF	TGTGCCAGCAGCCGGGGACTAGCGGGAGACGAAGAGACCCAGTACTTC
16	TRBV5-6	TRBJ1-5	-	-	CASSLVVGNSPQPQHF	TGTGCCAGCAGCTTGGTCGTCGGGAATTCTCCTCAGCCCCAGCATTTT
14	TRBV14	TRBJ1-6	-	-	CASSRLQSNSPLHF	TGTGCCAGCAGCCGTCTACAGTCGAATTCACCCCTCCACTTT
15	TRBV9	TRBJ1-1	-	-	CASSPEGQGKTEAFF	TGTGCCAGCAGCCCCGAAGGCCAGGGGAAGACTGAAGCTTTCTTT
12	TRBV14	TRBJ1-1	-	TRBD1	CASSLGQGGAFF	TGTGCCAGCAGCTTGGGACAGGGAGGAGCTTTCTTT
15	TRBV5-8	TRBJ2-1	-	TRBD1	CASSTGTGRYNEQFF	TGTGCCAGCAGCACCGGGACAGGCCGATACAATGAGCAGTTCTTC
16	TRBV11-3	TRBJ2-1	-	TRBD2	CASSLYSAGVGNEQFF	TGTGCCAGCAGCTTATATTCCGCGGGAGTGGGGAATGAGCAGTTCTTC
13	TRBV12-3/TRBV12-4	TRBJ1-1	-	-	CASSLMGNTEAFF	TGTGCCAGCAGTTTAATGGGGAACACTGAAGCTTTCTTT
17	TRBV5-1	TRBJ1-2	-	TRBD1	CASSLGTGVRHIYGYTF	TGCGCCAGCAGCTTGGGGACAGGAGTCCGTCACATCTATGGCTACACCTTC
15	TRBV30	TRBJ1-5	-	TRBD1	CAWGTGGWSNQPQHF	TGTGCCTGGGGGACAGGGGGTTGGAGCAATCAGCCCCAGCATTTT
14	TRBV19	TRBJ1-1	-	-	CASSIGGRNTEAFF	TGTGCCAGTAGTATCGGGGGCCGGAACACTGAAGCTTTCTTT
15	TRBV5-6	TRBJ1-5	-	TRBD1	CASSLWDRRGGPQHF	TGTGCCAGCAGCCTCTGGGACAGGAGGGGAGGGCCCCAGCATTTT
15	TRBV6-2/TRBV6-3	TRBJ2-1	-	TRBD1	CASSYLRGQYNEQFF	TGTGCCAGCAGTTACCTCAGGGGGCAGTACAATGAGCAGTTCTTC
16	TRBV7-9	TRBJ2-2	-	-	CASSLKSLVGAGELFF	TGTGCCAGCAGCTTAAAAAGTTTGGTTGGGGCCGGGGAGCTGTTTTTT
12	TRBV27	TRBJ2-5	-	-	CASSDPLETQYF	TGTGCCAGCAGTGATCCACTAGAGACCCAGTACTTC
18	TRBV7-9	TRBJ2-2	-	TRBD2	CASSPTKLADKNTGELFF	TGTGCCAGCAGCCCTACAAAACTAGCGGATAAGAACACCGGGGAGCTGTTTTTT
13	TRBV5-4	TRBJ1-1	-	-	CASSLGLRGEAFF	TGTGCCAGCAGCTTGGGTCTCCGGGGTGAAGCTTTCTTT
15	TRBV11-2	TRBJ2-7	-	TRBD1	CASSLGQGASYEQYF	TGTGCCAGCAGCTTAGGACAGGGGGCCTCCTACGAGCAGTACTTC
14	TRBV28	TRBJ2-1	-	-	CASNKGGAYNEQFF	TGTGCCAGCAACAAAGGGGGGGCCTACAATGAGCAGTTCTTC